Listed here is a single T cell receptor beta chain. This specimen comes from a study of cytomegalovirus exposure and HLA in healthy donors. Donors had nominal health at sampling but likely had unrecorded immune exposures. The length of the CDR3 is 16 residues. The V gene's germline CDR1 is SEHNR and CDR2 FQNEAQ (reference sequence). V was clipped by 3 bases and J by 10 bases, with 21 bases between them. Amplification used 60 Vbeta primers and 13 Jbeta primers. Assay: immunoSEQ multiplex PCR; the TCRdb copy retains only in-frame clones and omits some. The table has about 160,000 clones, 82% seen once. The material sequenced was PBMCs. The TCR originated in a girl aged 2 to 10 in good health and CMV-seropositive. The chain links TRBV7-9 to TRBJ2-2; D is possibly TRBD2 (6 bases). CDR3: CASSLLSSGYLEELFF. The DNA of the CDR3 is TGTGCCAGCAGCTTGTTAAGTAGCGGCTACCTTGAGGAGCTGTTTTTT.